The present entry profiles one T cell receptor beta chain with its context. The data are from a study of cytomegalovirus exposure and HLA in healthy donors. The CDR3 runs to 14 residues. V gave up 4 bases and J gave up 5 bases, with 15 bases separating them. Germline values: CDR1 SGHDT, CDR2 YYEEEE. The PCR was carried out with 60 Vbeta primers and 13 Jbeta primers. TCRdb's table, derived via immunoSEQ multiplex PCR, lists solely in-frame clones and lacks some. The sample shows about 110,000 clones, approximately 84% of them seen only once. Sample: PBMCs. The chain joins TRBV5-6 to TRBJ1-1, with a tentative D call TRBD1 (6 bases). The receptor was isolated from a man over 45 in good health and CMV-seronegative. CDR3 in amino acids: CASSQLRDRTEAFF. The CDR3 DNA sequence: TGTGCCAGCAGCCAACTTAGAGACAGGACTGAAGCTTTCTTT.